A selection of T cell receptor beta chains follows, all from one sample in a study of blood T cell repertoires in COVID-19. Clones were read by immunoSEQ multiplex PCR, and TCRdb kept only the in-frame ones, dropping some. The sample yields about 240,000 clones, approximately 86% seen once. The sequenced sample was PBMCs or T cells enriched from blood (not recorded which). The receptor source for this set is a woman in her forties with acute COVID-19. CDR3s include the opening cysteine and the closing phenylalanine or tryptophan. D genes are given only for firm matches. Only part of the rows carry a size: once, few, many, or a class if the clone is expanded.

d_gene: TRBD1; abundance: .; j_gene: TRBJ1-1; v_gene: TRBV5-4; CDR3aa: CASSLMDRGNTEAFF; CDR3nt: TGTGCCAGCAGCTTGATGGACAGGGGGAACACTGAAGCTTTCTTT
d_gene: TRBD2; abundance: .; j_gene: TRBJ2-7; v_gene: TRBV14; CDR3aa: CASSQVSGLVLYEQYF; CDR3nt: TGTGCCAGCAGCCAAGTTTCGGGACTAGTCTTGTACGAGCAGTACTTC
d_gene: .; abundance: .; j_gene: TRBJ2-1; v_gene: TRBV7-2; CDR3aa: CASSLAAGANEQFF; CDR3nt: TGTGCCAGCAGCTTAGCAGCGGGTGCCAATGAGCAGTTCTTC
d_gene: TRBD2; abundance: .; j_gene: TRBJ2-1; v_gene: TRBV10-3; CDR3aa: CATAIAGGAGSYNEQFF; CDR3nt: TGTGCCACCGCGATAGCGGGCGGTGCTGGCTCCTACAATGAGCAGTTCTTC
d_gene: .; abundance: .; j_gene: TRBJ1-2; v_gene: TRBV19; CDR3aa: CASSRQGDYGYTF; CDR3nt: TGTGCCAGTAGTCGGCAGGGTGACTATGGCTACACCTTC
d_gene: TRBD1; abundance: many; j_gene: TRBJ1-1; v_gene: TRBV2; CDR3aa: CASSRQGARNTEAFF; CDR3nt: TGTGCCAGCAGTCGACAGGGGGCTAGGAACACTGAAGCTTTCTTT
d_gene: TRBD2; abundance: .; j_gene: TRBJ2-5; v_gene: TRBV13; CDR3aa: CASSLVLGGRDRETQYF; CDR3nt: TGTGCCAGCAGCTTAGTTTTAGGCGGGAGGGACCGAGAGACCCAGTACTTC
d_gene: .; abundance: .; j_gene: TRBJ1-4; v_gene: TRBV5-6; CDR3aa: CASSLEGVEEKLFF; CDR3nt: TGTGCCAGCAGCTTGGAGGGAGTGGAAGAAAAACTGTTTTTT
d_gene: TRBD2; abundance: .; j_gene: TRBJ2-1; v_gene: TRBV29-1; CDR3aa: CSVEPLPGSGSTEQFF; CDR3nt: TGCAGCGTTGAACCCCTCCCGGGTAGCGGGAGTACTGAGCAGTTCTTC
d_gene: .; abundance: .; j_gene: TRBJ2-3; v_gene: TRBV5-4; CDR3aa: CASSPGESTDTQYF; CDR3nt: TGTGCCAGCAGCCCGGGGGAAAGCACAGATACGCAGTATTTT